The present TCR beta chain was sequenced within a study of read filtering for tumor transcriptome and immune sequencing. From 300 to 400 ng of RNA, a library with molecular barcoded alpha/delta and beta/gamma adaptors was made. TCRdb independently ran MiXCR on the reads; one entry per CDR3 protein. The sample lists tens of thousands of distinct CDR3 sequences; roughly 20% were seen once. The V and J ends lost 5 bases and 4 bases, in that order; junction bases with no gene match: 9. CDR1 is MDHEN and CDR2 is SYDVKM in the germline V gene. The length of the CDR3 is 15 residues. Material: a population of CD138-negative cells sorted from bone marrow. This receptor was identified in a donor at least 40 years old with multiple myeloma. The J gene is TRBJ1-1, the V gene TRBV28, with 8 positions matching TRBD1. For the CDR3, the DNA is TGTGCCAGCAGTACAAGGACAGGGAGGATCACTGAAGCTTTCTTT. This codes for CASSTRTGRITEAFF.